This T cell receptor (beta chain) appears in the sequencing data of a study of T cells in Graves' hyperthyroidism and ophthalmopathy. As concerns this clonotype: The target antigen is unknown.

Germline CDR1 is LNHDA and CDR2 is SQIVND (reference sequence). This CDR3 spans 14 amino acids. V was clipped by 8 bases and J by 2 bases, with 13 bases between them. Study results and limitations: In the analysis, a 13 V-J model separated ophthalmopathy from stable hyperthyroidism.

Uncontrolled infection, other autoimmune disease, pregnancy or lactation led to exclusion. TCR beta CDR3 regions were amplified from RNA transcripts. HTBI primers were employed in a first-round RT-PCR of the TCR CDR3. TCRdb reprocessed the multiplex PCR reads via MiXCR and lists one record per CDR3 protein. This table holds some 620,000 distinct CDR3 sequences, roughly 17% found once. The clonotype originates from a woman aged 25 to 39 with Graves' hyperthyroidism. The gene calls are TRBV19 and TRBJ2-1; weak D call: TRBD1 (6 bases). Material for sequencing was blood. CDR3 nucleotide sequence: TGTGCCAGTTGTGTCAGGGGTACCTACAATGAGCAGTTCTTC. This translates into CASCVRGTYNEQFF.